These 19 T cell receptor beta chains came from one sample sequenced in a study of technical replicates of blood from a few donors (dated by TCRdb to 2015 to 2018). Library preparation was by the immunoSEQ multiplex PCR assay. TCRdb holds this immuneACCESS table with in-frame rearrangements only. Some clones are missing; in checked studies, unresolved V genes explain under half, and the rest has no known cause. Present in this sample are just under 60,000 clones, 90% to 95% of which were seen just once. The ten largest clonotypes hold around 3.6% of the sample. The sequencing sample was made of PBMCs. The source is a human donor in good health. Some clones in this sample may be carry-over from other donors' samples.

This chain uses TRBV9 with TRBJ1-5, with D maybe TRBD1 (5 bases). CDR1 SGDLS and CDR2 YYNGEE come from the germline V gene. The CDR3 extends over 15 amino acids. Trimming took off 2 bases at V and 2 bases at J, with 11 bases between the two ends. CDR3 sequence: CASSVGGMRNQPQHF. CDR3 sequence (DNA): TGTGCCAGCAGCGTTGGGGGGATGCGCAATCAGCCCCAGCATTTT. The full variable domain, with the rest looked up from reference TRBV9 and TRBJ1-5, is DSGVTQTPKHLITATGQRVTLRCSPRSGDLSVYWYQQSLDQGLQFLIQYYNGEERAKGNILERFSAQQFPDLHSELNLSSLELGDSALYFCASSVGGMRNQPQHFGDGTRLSIL.

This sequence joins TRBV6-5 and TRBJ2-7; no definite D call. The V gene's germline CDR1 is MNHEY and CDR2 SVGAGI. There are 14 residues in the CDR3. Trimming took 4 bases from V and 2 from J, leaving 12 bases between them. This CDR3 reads CASSSGPLTYEQYF. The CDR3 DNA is TGTGCCAGCAGTTCCGGTCCCCTTACCTACGAGCAGTACTTC.

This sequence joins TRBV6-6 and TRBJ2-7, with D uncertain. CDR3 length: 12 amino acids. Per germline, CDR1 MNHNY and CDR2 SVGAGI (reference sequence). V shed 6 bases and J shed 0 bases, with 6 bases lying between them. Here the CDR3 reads CASSPGSYEQYF. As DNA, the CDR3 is TGTGCCAGCAGCCCAGGCTCCTACGAGCAGTACTTC.

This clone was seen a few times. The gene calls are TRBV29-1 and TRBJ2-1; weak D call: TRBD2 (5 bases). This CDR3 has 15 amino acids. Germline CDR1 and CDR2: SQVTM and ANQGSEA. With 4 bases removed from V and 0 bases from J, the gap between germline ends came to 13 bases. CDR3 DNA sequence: TGCAGCGTTGGGACTGCCAAGAGCTCCTACAATGAGCAGTTCTTC. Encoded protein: CSVGTAKSSYNEQFF.

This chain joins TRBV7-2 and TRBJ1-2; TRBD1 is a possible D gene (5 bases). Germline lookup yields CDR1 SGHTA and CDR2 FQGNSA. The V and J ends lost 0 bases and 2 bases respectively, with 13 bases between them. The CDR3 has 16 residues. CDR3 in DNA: TGTGCCAGCAGCTTAGCGTCAGACAGAAGGAACTATGGCTACACCTTC. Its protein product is CASSLASDRRNYGYTF.

The CDR3 region has the DNA TGTGCCAGCAGCGGGGACAGAAATCAGCCCCAGCATTTT. It translates to CASSGDRNQPQHF. The chain joins TRBV7-2 to TRBJ1-5; TRBD1 agrees at 7 bases. V lost 5 bases and J lost 4; bases outside the gene matches: 2. The germline gives CDR1 SGHTA, CDR2 FQGNSA. The CDR3 sequence is 13 residues long.

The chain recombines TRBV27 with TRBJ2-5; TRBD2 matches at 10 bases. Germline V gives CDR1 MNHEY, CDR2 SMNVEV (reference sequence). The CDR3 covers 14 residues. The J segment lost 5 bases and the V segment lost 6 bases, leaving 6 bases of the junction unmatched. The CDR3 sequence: CASRSGGVGETQYF. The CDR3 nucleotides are TGTGCCAGCAGAAGCGGGGGGGTGGGGGAGACCCAGTACTTC.

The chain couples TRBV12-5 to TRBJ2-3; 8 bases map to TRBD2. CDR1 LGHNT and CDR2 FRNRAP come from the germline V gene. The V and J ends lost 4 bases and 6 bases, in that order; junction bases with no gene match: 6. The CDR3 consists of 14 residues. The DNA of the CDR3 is TGTGCTAGTGGTTATATAGCGGGACCTGATACGCAGTATTTT. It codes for CASGYIAGPDTQYF.

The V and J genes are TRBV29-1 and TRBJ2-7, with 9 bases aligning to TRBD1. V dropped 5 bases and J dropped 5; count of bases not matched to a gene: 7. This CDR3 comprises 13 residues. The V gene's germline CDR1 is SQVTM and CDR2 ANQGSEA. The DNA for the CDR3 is TGCAGCGTTCGGGGACAGGGCATCAACGAGCAGTACTTC. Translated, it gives CSVRGQGINEQYF.

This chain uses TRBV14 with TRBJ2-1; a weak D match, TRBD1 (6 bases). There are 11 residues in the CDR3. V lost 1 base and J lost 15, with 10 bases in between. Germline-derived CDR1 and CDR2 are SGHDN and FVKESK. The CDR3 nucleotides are TGTGCCAGCAGCCAAGGGACAGAACCGTTCTTC. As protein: CASSQGTEPFF. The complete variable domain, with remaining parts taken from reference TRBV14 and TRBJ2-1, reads EAGVTQFPSHSVIEKGQTVTLRCDPISGHDNLYWYRRVMGKEIKFLLHFVKESKQDESGMPNNRFLAERTGGTYSTLKVQPAELEDSGVYFCASSQGTEPFFGPGTRLTVL.

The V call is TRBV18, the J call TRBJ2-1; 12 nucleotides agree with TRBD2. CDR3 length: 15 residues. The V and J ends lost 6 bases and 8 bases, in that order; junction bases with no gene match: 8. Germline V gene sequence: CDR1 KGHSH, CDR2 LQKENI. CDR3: CASSQTSGSGDEQFF. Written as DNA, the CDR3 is TGTGCCAGCTCCCAGACTAGCGGGAGTGGAGATGAGCAGTTCTTC. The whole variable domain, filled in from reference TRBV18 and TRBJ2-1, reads NAGVMQNPRHLVRRRGQEARLRCSPMKGHSHVYWYRQLPEEGLKFMVYLQKENIIDESGMPKERFSAEFPKEGPSILRIQQVVRGDSAAYFCASSQTSGSGDEQFFGPGTRLTVL.

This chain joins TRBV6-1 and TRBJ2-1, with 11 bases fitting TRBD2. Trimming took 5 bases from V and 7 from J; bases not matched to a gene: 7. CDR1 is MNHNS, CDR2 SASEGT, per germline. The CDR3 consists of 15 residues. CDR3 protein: CASSLLAGAGNEQFF. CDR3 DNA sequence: TGTGCCAGCAGTCTACTAGCGGGGGCCGGGAATGAGCAGTTCTTC.

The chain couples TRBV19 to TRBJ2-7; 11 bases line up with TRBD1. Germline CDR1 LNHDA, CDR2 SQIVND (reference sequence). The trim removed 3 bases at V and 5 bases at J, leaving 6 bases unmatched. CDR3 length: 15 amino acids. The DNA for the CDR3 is TGTGCCAGTAGTATCCAAGGACAGGGGGCGAACGAGCAGTACTTC. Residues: CASSIQGQGANEQYF.

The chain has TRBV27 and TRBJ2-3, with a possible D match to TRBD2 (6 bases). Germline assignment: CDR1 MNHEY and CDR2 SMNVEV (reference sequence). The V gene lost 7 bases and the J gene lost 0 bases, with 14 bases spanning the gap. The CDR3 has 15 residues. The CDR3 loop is CASTRAGTSTDTQYF. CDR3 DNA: TGTGCCAGCACCCGAGCGGGCACAAGCACAGATACGCAGTATTTT.

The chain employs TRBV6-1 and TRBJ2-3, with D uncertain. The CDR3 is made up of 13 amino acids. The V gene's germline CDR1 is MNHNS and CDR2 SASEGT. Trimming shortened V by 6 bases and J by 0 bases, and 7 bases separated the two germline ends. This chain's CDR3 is CASRITSTDTQYF. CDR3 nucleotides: TGTGCCAGCAGGATAACTAGCACAGATACGCAGTATTTT.

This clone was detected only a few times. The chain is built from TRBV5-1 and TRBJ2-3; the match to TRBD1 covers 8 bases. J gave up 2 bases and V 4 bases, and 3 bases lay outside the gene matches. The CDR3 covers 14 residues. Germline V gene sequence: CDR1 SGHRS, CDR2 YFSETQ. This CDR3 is CASSAGGYTDTQYF. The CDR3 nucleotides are TGCGCCAGCAGCGCAGGGGGCTACACAGATACGCAGTATTTT.

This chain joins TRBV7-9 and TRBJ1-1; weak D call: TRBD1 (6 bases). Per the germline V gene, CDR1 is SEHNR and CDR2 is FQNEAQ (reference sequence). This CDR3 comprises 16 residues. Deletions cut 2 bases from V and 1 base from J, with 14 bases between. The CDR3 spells CASSLLRGGQNTEAFF. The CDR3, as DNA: TGTGCCAGCAGCTTATTAAGGGGGGGACAGAACACTGAAGCTTTCTTT. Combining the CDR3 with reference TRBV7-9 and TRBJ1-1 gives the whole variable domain DTGVSQNPRHKITKRGQNVTFRCDPISEHNRLYWYRQTLGQGPEFLTYFQNEAQLEKSRLLSDRFSAERPKGSFSTLEIQRTEQGDSAMYLCASSLLRGGQNTEAFFGQGTRLTVV.

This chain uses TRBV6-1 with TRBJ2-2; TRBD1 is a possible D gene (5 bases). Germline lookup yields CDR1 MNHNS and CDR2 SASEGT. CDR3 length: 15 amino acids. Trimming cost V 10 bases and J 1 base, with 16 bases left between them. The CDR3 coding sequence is TGTGCCATAGGAGACGACAGCCGGAACACCGGGGAGCTGTTTTTT. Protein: CAIGDDSRNTGELFF.

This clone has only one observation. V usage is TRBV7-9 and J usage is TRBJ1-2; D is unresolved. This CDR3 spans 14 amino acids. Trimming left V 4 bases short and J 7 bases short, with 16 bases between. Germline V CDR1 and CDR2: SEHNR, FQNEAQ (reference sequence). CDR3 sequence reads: CASSSPLLLIGYTF. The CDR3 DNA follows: TGTGCCAGCAGCTCCCCGCTATTACTGATTGGCTACACCTTC.